The clone carrying this TCR beta chain was detected a few times. Original processing methods: By means of reference gene primer amplification, nucleated cell counts were estimated. Here immunoSEQ multiplex PCR was the method, and the copy in TCRdb shows in-frame clones only, minus some. The V and J calls and clone size were taken over from that table, and D and trimming were inferred from the DNA. The data contain around 250,000 clones, roughly 84% of them seen just once; the ten biggest clones take up around 3.2%. This specimen comes from a study of blood T cell repertoires in COVID-19. About the study: The United States, Italy and Spain provided the acute and convalescent COVID-19 samples. In each case, the material was cDNA or gDNA derived from T cells, B-cell-depleted T cells, or PBMCs.

Germline-derived CDR1 and CDR2 are WNHNN and SYGVQD (reference sequence). V was pared by 3 bases and J by 4 bases, with 5 bases of the junction left unmatched. This CDR3 is 15 amino acids long. The sample taken for sequencing was peripheral blood. The source is a woman younger than 35 with acute or convalescent COVID-19. This chain joins TRBV10-1 and TRBJ1-3, with TRBD1 matching over 8 bases. As DNA, the CDR3 is TGCGCCAGCAGTGAAGGACAGGGATCCGGAAACACCATATATTTT. This codes for CASSEGQGSGNTIYF.